A selection of T cell receptor beta chains follows, all from one sample in a study of identical twins. TCRdb ran MiXCR on the 5' RACE reads and lists one entry per CDR3 protein. This table holds 150,000 or so distinct CDR3 sequences, approximately 4% found once. Sequencing input: memory T cells sorted from blood. The receptors originated from a man between 18 and 29 years old in good health. CDR3s leave out the opening cysteine and the closing phenylalanine or tryptophan.

v_gene: TRBV12-3/TRBV12-4
j_gene: TRBJ1-1
CDR3aa: ASSHSTNTEAF

v_gene: TRBV5-4
j_gene: TRBJ2-3
CDR3aa: ASSLLRGGSTDTQY

v_gene: TRBV29-1
j_gene: TRBJ2-5
CDR3aa: SVAGGPQETQY

v_gene: TRBV24-1
j_gene: TRBJ2-2
CDR3aa: ATKLAGGAGELF

v_gene: TRBV29-1
j_gene: TRBJ1-2
CDR3aa: SVESKTNYGYT

v_gene: TRBV12-3/TRBV12-4
j_gene: TRBJ1-2
CDR3aa: ASTWGSLRDRGSYGYT

v_gene: TRBV20-1
j_gene: TRBJ2-1
CDR3aa: SANRLAGGPDSYNEQF

v_gene: TRBV9
j_gene: TRBJ1-2
CDR3aa: ASSDLPGGGYT

v_gene: TRBV4-2
j_gene: TRBJ2-7
CDR3aa: ASSQDSARSYEQY

v_gene: TRBV18
j_gene: TRBJ1-1
CDR3aa: ASTGDANTEAF

v_gene: TRBV20-1
j_gene: TRBJ1-5
CDR3aa: SARWGIDQPQH

v_gene: TRBV4-2
j_gene: TRBJ1-3
CDR3aa: ASGVGGYSGNTIY